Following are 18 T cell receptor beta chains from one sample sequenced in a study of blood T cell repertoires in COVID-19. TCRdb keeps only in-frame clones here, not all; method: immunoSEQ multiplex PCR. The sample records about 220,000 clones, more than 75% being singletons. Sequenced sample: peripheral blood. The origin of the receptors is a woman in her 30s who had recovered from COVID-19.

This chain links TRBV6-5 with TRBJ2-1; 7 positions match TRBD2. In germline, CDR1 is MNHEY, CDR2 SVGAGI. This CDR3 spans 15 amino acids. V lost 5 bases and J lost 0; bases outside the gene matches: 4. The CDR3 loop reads CASSPSGVSYNEQFF. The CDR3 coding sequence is TGTGCCAGCAGTCCAAGCGGGGTCTCCTACAATGAGCAGTTCTTC.

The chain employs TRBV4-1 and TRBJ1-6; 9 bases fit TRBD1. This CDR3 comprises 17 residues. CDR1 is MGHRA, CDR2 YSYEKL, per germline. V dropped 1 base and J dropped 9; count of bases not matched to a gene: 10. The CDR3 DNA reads TGCGCCAGCAGCCAAGGAGGGACAGGGTTTGAAATTTCACCCCTCCACTTT. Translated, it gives CASSQGGTGFEISPLHF.

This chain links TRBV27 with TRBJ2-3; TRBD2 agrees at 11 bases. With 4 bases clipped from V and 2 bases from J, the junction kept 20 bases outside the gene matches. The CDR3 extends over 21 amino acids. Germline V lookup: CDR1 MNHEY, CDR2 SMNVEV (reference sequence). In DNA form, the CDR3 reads TGTGCCAGCAGTTCGCACCGGCTAGCGGGGGGAGTTATAAACCTCACAGATACGCAGTATTTT. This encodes CASSSHRLAGGVINLTDTQYF.

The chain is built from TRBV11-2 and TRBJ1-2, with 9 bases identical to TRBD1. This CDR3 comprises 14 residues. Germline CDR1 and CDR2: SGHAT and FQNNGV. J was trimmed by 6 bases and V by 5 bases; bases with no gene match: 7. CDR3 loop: CASSPLTGGHGYTF. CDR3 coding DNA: TGTGCCAGCAGCCCGTTAACAGGGGGCCATGGCTACACCTTC.

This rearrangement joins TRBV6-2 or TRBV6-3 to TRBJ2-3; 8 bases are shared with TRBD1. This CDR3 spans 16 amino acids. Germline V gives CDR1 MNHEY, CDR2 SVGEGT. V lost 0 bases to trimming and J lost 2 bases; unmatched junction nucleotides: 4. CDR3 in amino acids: CASSYSRDRSTDTQYF. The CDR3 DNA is TGTGCCAGCAGTTACTCCCGGGACAGGTCCACAGATACGCAGTATTTT.

Written as DNA, the CDR3 is TGTGCCAGCAGTTTATTATCGGAAAAACTGTTTTTT. Protein: CASSLLSEKLFF. V gene TRBV12-3 or TRBV12-4 combines with J gene TRBJ1-4, with D uncertain. V lost 2 bases and J 8 bases, leaving 6 bases between the germline ends. CDR3 size: 12 residues.

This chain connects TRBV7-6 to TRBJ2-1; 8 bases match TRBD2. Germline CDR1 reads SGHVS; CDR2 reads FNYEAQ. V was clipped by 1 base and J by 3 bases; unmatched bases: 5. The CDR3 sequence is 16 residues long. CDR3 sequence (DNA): TGTGCCAGCAGCTTAGGGGGACTAGGATTCTACAATGAGCAGTTCTTC. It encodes CASSLGGLGFYNEQFF.

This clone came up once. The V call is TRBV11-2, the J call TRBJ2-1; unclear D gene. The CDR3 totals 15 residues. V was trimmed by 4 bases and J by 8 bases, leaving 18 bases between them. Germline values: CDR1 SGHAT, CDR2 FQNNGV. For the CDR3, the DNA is TGTGCCAGCAGCTCCAGTGTCCTGACCGGAGATGAGCAGTTCTTC. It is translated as CASSSSVLTGDEQFF. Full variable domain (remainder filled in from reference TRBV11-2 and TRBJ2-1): EAGVAQSPRYKIIEKRQSVAFWCNPISGHATLYWYQQILGQGPKLLIQFQNNGVVDDSQLPKDRFSAERLKGVDSTLKIQPAKLEDSAVYLCASSSSVLTGDEQFFGPGTRLTVL.

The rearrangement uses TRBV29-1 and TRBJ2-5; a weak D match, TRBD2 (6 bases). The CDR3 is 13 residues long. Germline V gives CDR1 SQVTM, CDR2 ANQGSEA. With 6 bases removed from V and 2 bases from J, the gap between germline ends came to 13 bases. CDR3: CSVGLALQETQYF. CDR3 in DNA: TGCAGCGTGGGGCTAGCGTTACAAGAGACCCAGTACTTC. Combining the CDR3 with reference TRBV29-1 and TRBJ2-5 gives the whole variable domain SAVISQKPSRDICQRGTSLTIQCQVDSQVTMMFWYRQQPGQSLTLIATANQGSEATYESGFVIDKFPISRPNLTFSTLTVSNMSPEDSSIYLCSVGLALQETQYFGPGTRLLVL.

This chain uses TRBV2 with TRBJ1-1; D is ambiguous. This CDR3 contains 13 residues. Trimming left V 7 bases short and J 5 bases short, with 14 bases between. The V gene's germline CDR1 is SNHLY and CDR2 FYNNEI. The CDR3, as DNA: TGTGCCAGCAATACGTTTGGGAGGACTGAAGCTTTCTTT. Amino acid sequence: CASNTFGRTEAFF.

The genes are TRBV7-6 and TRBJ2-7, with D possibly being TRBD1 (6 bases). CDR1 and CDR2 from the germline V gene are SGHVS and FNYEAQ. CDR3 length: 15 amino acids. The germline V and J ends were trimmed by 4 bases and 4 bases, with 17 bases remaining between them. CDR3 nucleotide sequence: TGTGCCAGCAGCTCCGGGGCAGGGGAAGGTTACGAGCAGTACTTC. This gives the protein CASSSGAGEGYEQYF.

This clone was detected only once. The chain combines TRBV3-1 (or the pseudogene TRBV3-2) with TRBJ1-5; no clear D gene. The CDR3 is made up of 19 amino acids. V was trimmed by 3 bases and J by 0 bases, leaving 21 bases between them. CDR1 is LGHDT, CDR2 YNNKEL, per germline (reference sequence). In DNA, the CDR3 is TGTGCCAGCAGCCACCCCCAGAGGGCAGGACGATATAGCAATCAGCCCCAGCATTTT. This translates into CASSHPQRAGRYSNQPQHF.

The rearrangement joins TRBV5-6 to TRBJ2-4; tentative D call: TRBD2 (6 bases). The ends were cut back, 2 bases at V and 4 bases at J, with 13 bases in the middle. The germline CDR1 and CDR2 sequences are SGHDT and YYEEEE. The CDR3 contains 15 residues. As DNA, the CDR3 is TGTGCCAGCAGCTTAATTAGCGGTGATAAAAACATTCAGTACTTC. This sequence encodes CASSLISGDKNIQYF.

CDR3 nucleotide sequence: TGTGCCAGCAGCGTAGAGGGACTAGATACGCAGTATTTT. Amino acids: CASSVEGLDTQYF. The chain carries TRBV9 and TRBJ2-3; a weak D match, TRBD2 (6 bases). This CDR3 contains 13 residues. The V end lost 0 bases, the J end lost 5 bases, and 7 bases lay between the germline ends. CDR1 is SGDLS and CDR2 is YYNGEE in the germline V gene.

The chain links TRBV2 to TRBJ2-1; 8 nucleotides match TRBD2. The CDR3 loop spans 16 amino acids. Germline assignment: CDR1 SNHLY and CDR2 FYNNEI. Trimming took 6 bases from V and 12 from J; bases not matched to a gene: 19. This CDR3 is CASSLPGSLAAEGQFF. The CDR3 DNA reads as TGTGCCAGCAGCCTACCAGGGTCACTAGCGGCCGAAGGGCAGTTCTTC. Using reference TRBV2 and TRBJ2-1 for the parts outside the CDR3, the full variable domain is EPEVTQTPSHQVTQMGQEVILRCVPISNHLYFYWYRQILGQKVEFLVSFYNNEISEKSEIFDDQFSVERPDGSNFTLKIRSTKLEDSAMYFCASSLPGSLAAEGQFFGPGTRLTVL.

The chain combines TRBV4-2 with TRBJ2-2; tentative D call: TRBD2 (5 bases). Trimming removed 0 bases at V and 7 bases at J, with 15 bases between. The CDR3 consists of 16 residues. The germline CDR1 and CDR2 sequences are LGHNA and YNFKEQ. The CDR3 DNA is TGTGCCAGCAGCCAAGATCGGGCCGCCGGAGGCGGGGAGCTGTTTTTT. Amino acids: CASSQDRAAGGGELFF.

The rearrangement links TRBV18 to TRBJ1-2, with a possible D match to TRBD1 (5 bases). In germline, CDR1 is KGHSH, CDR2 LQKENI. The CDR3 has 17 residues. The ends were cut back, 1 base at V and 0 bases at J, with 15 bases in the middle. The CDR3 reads CASSPQGMGQANYGYTF. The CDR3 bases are TGTGCCAGCTCACCACAGGGGATGGGCCAAGCTAACTATGGCTACACCTTC.

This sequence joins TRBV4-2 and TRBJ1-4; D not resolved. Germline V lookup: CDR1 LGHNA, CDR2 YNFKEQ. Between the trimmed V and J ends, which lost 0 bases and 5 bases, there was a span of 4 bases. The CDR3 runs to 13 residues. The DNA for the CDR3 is TGTGCCAGCAGCCAAGATATAAATGAAAAACTGTTTTTT. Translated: CASSQDINEKLFF.